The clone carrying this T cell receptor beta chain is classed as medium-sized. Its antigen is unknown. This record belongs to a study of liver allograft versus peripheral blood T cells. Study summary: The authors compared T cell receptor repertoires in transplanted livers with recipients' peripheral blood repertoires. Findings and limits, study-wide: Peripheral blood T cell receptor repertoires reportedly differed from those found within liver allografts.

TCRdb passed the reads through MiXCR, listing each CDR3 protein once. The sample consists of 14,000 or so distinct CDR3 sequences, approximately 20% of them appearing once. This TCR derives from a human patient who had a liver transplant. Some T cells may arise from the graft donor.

CDR3 nucleotides: TGCAGCGTCCCTGGGACAGGGCCCGCTAACTATGGCTACACCTTC. Translation gives CSVPGTGPANYGYTF. The J gene is TRBJ1-2, the V gene TRBV29-1, with 9 nucleotides matching TRBD1. Germline V lookup: CDR1 SQVTM, CDR2 ANQGSEA. V lost 6 bases, J lost 0 bases, and 8 bases stayed unmatched. This CDR3 is 15 amino acids long.